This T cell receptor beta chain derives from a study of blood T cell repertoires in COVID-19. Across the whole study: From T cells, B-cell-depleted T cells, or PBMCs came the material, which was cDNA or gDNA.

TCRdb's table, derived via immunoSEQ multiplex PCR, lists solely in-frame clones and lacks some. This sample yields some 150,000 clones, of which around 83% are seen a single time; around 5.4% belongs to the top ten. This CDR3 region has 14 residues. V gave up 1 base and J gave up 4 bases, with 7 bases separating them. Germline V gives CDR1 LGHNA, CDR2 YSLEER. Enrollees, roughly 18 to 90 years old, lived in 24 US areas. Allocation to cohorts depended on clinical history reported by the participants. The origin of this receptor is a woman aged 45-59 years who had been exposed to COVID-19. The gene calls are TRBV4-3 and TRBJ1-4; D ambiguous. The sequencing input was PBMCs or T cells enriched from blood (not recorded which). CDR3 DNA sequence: TGCGCCAGCAGCCAAGGAAGCTATAATGAAAAACTGTTTTTT. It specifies CASSQGSYNEKLFF.